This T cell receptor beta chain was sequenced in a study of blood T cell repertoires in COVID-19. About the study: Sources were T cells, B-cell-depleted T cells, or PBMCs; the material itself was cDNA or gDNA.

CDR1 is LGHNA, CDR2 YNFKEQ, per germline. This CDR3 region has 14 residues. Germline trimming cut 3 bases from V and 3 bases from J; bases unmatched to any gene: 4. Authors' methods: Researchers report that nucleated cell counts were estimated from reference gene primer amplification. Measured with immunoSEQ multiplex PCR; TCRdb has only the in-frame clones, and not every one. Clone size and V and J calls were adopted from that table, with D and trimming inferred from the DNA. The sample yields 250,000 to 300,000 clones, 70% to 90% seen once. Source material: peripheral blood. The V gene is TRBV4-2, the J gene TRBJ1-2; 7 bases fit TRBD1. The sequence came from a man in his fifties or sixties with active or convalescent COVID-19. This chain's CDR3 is CASSHPGTDYGYTF. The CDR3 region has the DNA TGTGCCAGCAGCCACCCAGGGACAGACTATGGCTACACCTTC.